Below, one T cell receptor beta chain is given with its context. Its matching antigen is unknown. This sample stems from a study of cytomegalovirus exposure and HLA in healthy donors. The study ran its PCR with 60 Vbeta and 13 Jbeta primers. Generated by immunoSEQ multiplex PCR, the TCRdb table keeps only in-frame clones and is missing some. The sample lists around 170,000 clones; around 85% were seen once. Germline V lookup: CDR1 MNHEY, CDR2 SVGAGI. The J segment lost 6 bases and the V segment lost 6 bases, leaving 3 bases of the junction unmatched. This CDR3 has 12 amino acids. Study conclusions and caveats: By a later analysis, the bulk of CMV-associated TCR beta chains appeared HLA-restricted. There were a few CMV-associated chains whose specificity for CMV antigens was confirmed in vitro.

The clonotype was recovered from a man aged 40-49 years in good health and CMV-seropositive. The specimen was PBMCs. The V gene is TRBV6-5, the J gene TRBJ1-1; 8 nucleotides line up with TRBD1. This CDR3 reads CASSRQGSEAFF. The CDR3 DNA reads as TGTGCCAGCAGCCGACAGGGGTCTGAAGCTTTCTTT.